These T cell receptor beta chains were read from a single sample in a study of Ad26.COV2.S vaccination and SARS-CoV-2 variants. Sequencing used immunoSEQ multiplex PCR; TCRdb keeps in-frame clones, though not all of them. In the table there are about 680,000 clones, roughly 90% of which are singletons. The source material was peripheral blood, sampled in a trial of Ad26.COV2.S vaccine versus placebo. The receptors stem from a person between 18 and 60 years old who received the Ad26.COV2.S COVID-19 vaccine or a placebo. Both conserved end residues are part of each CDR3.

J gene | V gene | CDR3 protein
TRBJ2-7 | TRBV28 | CASSPQELAREQYF
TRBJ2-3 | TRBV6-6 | CASSYSLAGGTDTQYF
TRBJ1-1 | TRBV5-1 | CASSLAMASTEAFF
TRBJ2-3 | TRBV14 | CASSQEGVKDTQYF
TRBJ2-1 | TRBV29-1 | CSVDTLAAINEQFF
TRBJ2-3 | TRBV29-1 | CSVEERDRGGTDTQYF
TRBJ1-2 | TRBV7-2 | CASSPTGLDGYTF
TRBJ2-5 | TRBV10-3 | CAISASAQETQYF
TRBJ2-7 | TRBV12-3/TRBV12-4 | CASSLYHEQYF
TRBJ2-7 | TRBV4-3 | CASSQEETDYEQYF
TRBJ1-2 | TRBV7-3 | CASSLKGGPLVGYTF
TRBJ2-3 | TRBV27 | CASSKWTSGRAGDTQYF
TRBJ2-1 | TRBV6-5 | CASSYIDRYNEQFF
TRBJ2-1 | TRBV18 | CASRPWGRSNEQFF
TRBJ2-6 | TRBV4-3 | CASSQAAPGANVLTF
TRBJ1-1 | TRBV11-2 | CASSLAFMNTEAFF
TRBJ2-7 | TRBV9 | CASSVGSSSYEQYF
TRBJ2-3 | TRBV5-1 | CASSFRGTWTDTQYF
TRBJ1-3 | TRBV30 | CAMAFSGNTIYF
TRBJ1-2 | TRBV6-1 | CASTEYGTSSGYTF
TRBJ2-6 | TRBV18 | CASSPTGAGANVLTF
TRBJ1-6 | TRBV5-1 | CASSLAGGGGSPLHF
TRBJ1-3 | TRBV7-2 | CASSLGGVEGIGNTIYF
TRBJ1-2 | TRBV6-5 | CASSRTGLGYGYTF
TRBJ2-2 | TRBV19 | CASSIEALWVTGELFF
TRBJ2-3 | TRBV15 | CATSRPRLATDTQYF
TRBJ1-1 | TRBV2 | CANDNMNTEAFF
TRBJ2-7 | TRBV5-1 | CASSLPGEGAHEQYF